The 22 T cell receptor beta chains below all came from one sample that was sequenced in a study of OX40 agonist ivuxolimab in advanced cancers. Libraries were prepared by immunoSEQ multiplex PCR; TCRdb keeps only in-frame clonotypes and omits some of them. Of 30,000 to 40,000 clones listed, about 92% were seen once; the top ten hold roughly 28%. This specimen consisted of CD4+ or CD8+ T cells sorted from blood, obtained in a trial of the OX40 agonist ivuxolimab. These receptors were collected from an adult with an advanced solid tumor such as melanoma, head and neck, liver or kidney cancer.

The chain carries TRBV28 and TRBJ1-1; D may be TRBD1 (5 bases). Trimming cost V 7 bases and J 5 bases, with 17 bases left between them. Germline V gene lookup returns CDR1 MDHEN and CDR2 SYDVKM. The CDR3 is 14 residues long. CDR3 in amino acids: CASIPRGGGTEAFF. The CDR3 coding sequence is TGTGCCAGCATTCCCCGTGGGGGGGGGACTGAAGCTTTCTTT.

This clone has just one count. V gene TRBV27 combines with J gene TRBJ2-1; D unclear. CDR1 MNHEY and CDR2 SMNVEV come from the germline V gene (reference sequence). V dropped 5 bases and J dropped 3 bases, with 2 bases sitting between them. CDR3 length equals 11 residues. CDR3: CASSLYNEQFF. CDR3 in DNA: TGTGCCAGCAGTCTCTACAATGAGCAGTTCTTC.

The chain recombines TRBV28 with TRBJ2-2, with D maybe TRBD1 (6 bases). V lost 6 bases and J lost 1, with 12 bases in between. The germline V gene encodes CDR1 MDHEN and CDR2 SYDVKM. The CDR3 spans 15 residues. CDR3 nucleotides: TGTGCCAGCAGGCCCCAGACAGGGAACACCGGGGAGCTGTTTTTT. This encodes CASRPQTGNTGELFF.

The J gene is TRBJ1-2, the V gene TRBV19, with 9 nucleotides matching TRBD1. Trimming took 4 bases from V and 6 from J; bases not matched to a gene: 6. Germline values: CDR1 LNHDA, CDR2 SQIVND (reference sequence). The CDR3 loop spans 14 amino acids. The CDR3 region is CASSTGTGLNGYTF. CDR3 coding DNA: TGTGCCAGTAGTACCGGGACAGGGCTGAATGGCTACACCTTC.

The chain is built from TRBV5-6 and TRBJ2-2; D could derive from TRBD1 or TRBD2 (6 bases each). Deletions cut 3 bases from V and 4 bases from J, with 13 bases between. The length of the CDR3 is 15 residues. In germline, CDR1 is SGHDT, CDR2 YYEEEE. The CDR3 region has the DNA TGTGCCAGCAGCTCCGGAGGGGGGCCCACCGGGGAGCTGTTTTTT. Translated, it gives CASSSGGGPTGELFF.

The chain combines TRBV27 with TRBJ2-1; D remains unclear. Germline-derived CDR1 and CDR2 are MNHEY and SMNVEV (reference sequence). The CDR3 is 14 residues long. The V end lost 6 bases, the J end lost 6 bases, and 15 bases lay between the germline ends. In DNA form, the CDR3 reads TGTGCCAGCAGCCCACCGTGGCCTGGCAATGAGCAGTTCTTC. Protein sequence: CASSPPWPGNEQFF.

This clone occurred a few times. The chain links TRBV7-9 to TRBJ1-5; D is undetermined. V dropped 1 base and J dropped 3 bases, with 4 bases sitting between them. Germline V gives CDR1 SEHNR, CDR2 FQNEAQ (reference sequence). CDR3 length: 13 residues. The DNA of the CDR3 is TGTGCCAGCAGCTTAGAGATCAATCAGCCCCAGCATTTT. This codes for CASSLEINQPQHF.

This clone is a singleton in its sample. V and J are TRBV20-1 and TRBJ1-2; D is undetermined. This CDR3 has 11 amino acids. From germline, CDR1 is DFQATT and CDR2 SNEGSKA (reference sequence). The V gene lost 6 bases and the J gene lost 4 bases, with 9 bases spanning the gap. CDR3 amino acids: CSAVTVYGYTF. CDR3 DNA: TGCAGTGCAGTTACAGTCTATGGCTACACCTTC.

As to this clone: At one end, the junction sequence differs from germline, possibly due to a read error. J is TRBJ1-5 and V is TRBV19, with unresolved D. The germline gives CDR1 LNHDA, CDR2 SQIVND (reference sequence). The CDR3 contains 13 residues. The CDR3 region is CASSIDGYQSQHF. In DNA, the CDR3 is TGTGCCAGTAGTATAGACGGGTATCAGTCCCAGCATTTT.

The rearrangement joins TRBV28 to TRBJ2-3, with D unresolved. V was pared by 5 bases and J by 5 bases, with 17 bases between. Germline-derived CDR1 and CDR2 are MDHEN and SYDVKM. CDR3 length: 15 amino acids. CDR3 sequence (DNA): TGTGCCAGCAGTGCACCCGAGGATTTCAAAGATACGCAGTATTTT. It translates to CASSAPEDFKDTQYF.

The genes are TRBV4-1 and TRBJ2-2; D possibly corresponds to TRBD2 (5 bases). This CDR3 contains 12 residues. V lost 8 bases and J lost 1, with 5 bases in between. The germline V gene encodes CDR1 MGHRA and CDR2 YSYEKL. Here the CDR3 DNA reads TGCGCCAGCGGGAGGAACACCGGGGAGCTGTTTTTT. It translates to CASGRNTGELFF.

This chain joins TRBV2 and TRBJ1-2, with 9 bases identical to TRBD1. The CDR3 consists of 14 residues. V trimming: 4 bases; J trimming: 4 bases; junction bases outside the gene matches: 4. Germline-derived CDR1 and CDR2 are SNHLY and FYNNEI. The CDR3 region has the DNA TGTGCCAGCAGTGGGACAGGGGCTGTCTATGGCTACACCTTC. Amino acids: CASSGTGAVYGYTF.

The chain links TRBV7-9 to TRBJ2-1; the D is unclear. Between the trimmed V and J ends, which lost 3 bases and 4 bases, there was a span of 7 bases. The germline gives CDR1 SEHNR, CDR2 FQNEAQ (reference sequence). This CDR3 contains 13 residues. CDR3: CASSFETYNEQFF. CDR3 bases: TGTGCCAGCAGCTTCGAGACATACAATGAGCAGTTCTTC.

The CDR3 DNA follows: TGTGCCAGCAGCTTCGGGCCCGCTATAAACAATGAGCAGTTCTTC. This encodes CASSFGPAINNEQFF. The chain combines TRBV7-9 with TRBJ2-1; D is ambiguous. Germline V gene data show CDR1 as SEHNR and CDR2 as FQNEAQ (reference sequence). The CDR3 consists of 15 residues. V gave up 3 bases and J gave up 5 bases, with 14 bases separating them.

This chain joins TRBV28 and TRBJ1-6; D gene uncertain. With 5 bases removed from V and 6 bases from J, the gap between germline ends came to 11 bases. The CDR3 consists of 14 residues. Germline V lookup: CDR1 MDHEN, CDR2 SYDVKM. The CDR3 is CASSGPALNSPLHF. In nucleotides, the CDR3 is TGTGCCAGCAGTGGGCCAGCCCTTAATTCACCCCTCCACTTT.

The V gene is TRBV27, the J gene TRBJ2-7, with 13 bases lining up with TRBD2. Per the germline V gene, CDR1 is MNHEY and CDR2 is SMNVEV (reference sequence). CDR3 length: 14 amino acids. With V trimmed by 5 bases and J by 6 bases, 4 bases remained unmatched. CDR3 sequence: CASSPTSGRFEQYF. DNA for the CDR3: TGTGCCAGCAGTCCGACTAGCGGGAGGTTCGAGCAGTACTTC.

The rearrangement uses TRBV25-1 and TRBJ2-7, with D perhaps matching TRBD2 (6 bases). V was cut by 2 bases and J by 5 bases, with 19 bases left in between. Germline CDR1 is MGHDK and CDR2 is SYGVNS. The CDR3 totals 16 residues. The CDR3 nucleotides are TGTGCCAGCAGTGAAGCAAGGAAACGGGGGAAGGACGAGCAGTACTTC. It yields the protein CASSEARKRGKDEQYF.

V and J are TRBV19 and TRBJ2-6; 9 bases agree with TRBD1. After removal of 5 bases from V and 4 bases from J, the junction contained 6 bases not matched to a gene. There are 16 residues in the CDR3. From germline, CDR1 is LNHDA and CDR2 SQIVND (reference sequence). DNA for the CDR3: TGTGCCAGTAGTTCGGACAGGGGTAGGGGGGCCAACGTCCTGACTTTC. This gives the protein CASSSDRGRGANVLTF.

This clone was seen a single time. The CDR3 DNA follows: TGTGCCAGCAGCGGAGGGGGACAAACGAACACCGGGGAGCTGTTTTTT. It encodes CASSGGGQTNTGELFF. The J gene is TRBJ2-2, the V gene TRBV7-3; D tentatively fits TRBD1 or TRBD2 (6 bases each). The V end was cut by 5 bases, the J end by 0 bases, with 13 bases between. Germline CDR1 is SGHTA and CDR2 is FQGTGA. There are 16 residues in the CDR3.

As to this clone: Other DNA sequences within the sample encode an identical CDR3. This chain joins TRBV5-6 and TRBJ2-7; no clear D gene. V was cut by 0 bases and J by 4 bases, with 8 bases left in between. The V gene's germline CDR1 is SGHDT and CDR2 YYEEEE. This CDR3 comprises 13 residues. The CDR3 is CASSLGSSYEQYF. CDR3 bases: TGTGCCAGCAGCTTGGGCAGCAGTTACGAGCAGTACTTC.

V is TRBV4-1 and J is TRBJ2-3; D may be TRBD1 (5 bases). Germline assignment: CDR1 MGHRA and CDR2 YSYEKL. The CDR3 extends over 16 amino acids. Trimming took 5 bases from V and 2 from J, leaving 17 bases between them. The CDR3: CASSLTALRATDTQYF. The CDR3 DNA follows: TGCGCCAGCAGCTTGACAGCTTTAAGGGCCACAGATACGCAGTATTTT.

The chain carries TRBV6-1 and TRBJ2-1; D uncertain. V gave up 0 bases and J gave up 2 bases, with 11 bases separating them. Germline CDR1 reads MNHNS; CDR2 reads SASEGT. CDR3 size: 16 residues. The CDR3 coding sequence is TGTGCCAGCAGTGAAGCACCAGCGCTCCCCTACAATGAGCAGTTCTTC. It translates to CASSEAPALPYNEQFF.